These 18 T cell receptor beta chains originate from one sample sequenced in a study of T cell responses to AZD1222 COVID-19 vaccine. Repertoires were generated with immunoSEQ multiplex PCR, while TCRdb's copy carries only in-frame clones and drops some. Among about 130,000 clones, about 90% were seen once, and the ten largest hold about 5.4%. Source: peripheral blood, taken on day 0 of AZD1222 vaccination. Source of these receptors: an adult in good health.

This clone was seen just once. The V gene is TRBV12-3 or TRBV12-4, the J gene TRBJ1-5; TRBD1 might be the D (5 bases). V was shortened by 3 bases and J by 3 bases, with 6 bases between the two germline ends. The CDR3 runs 13 residues. This CDR3 is CASSLGDNQPQHF. The CDR3 region has the DNA TGTGCCAGCAGTTTGGGGGACAATCAGCCCCAGCATTTT.

The V gene is TRBV6-2 or TRBV6-3, the J gene TRBJ2-1; TRBD2 is a possible D gene (6 bases). Germline V lookup: CDR1 MNHEY, CDR2 SVGEGT. The length of the CDR3 is 15 residues. Trimming took off 7 bases at V and 3 bases at J, with 16 bases between the two ends. CDR3 nucleotide sequence: TGTGCCAGCATTAACTCGGGAGCTGACTACAATGAGCAGTTCTTC. Amino acid sequence: CASINSGADYNEQFF.

The genes are TRBV7-9 and TRBJ1-5, with 7 bases matching TRBD1. The V gene's germline CDR1 is SEHNR and CDR2 FQNEAQ (reference sequence). The V gene end was trimmed by 5 bases and the J gene end by 2 bases; junction bases not matched to a gene: 3. The CDR3 spans 14 residues. CDR3 DNA: TGTGCCAGCAGCATAGGGACAGGCAATCAGCCCCAGCATTTT. This translates into CASSIGTGNQPQHF.

The rearrangement links TRBV2 to TRBJ2-5, with 10 bases lining up with TRBD2. Trimming at V came to 9 bases and at J to 2 bases, leaving 9 bases not matched to a gene. The CDR3 totals 15 residues. From germline, CDR1 is SNHLY and CDR2 FYNNEI. Here the CDR3 reads CASTLSGGDQETQYF. DNA for the CDR3: TGTGCCAGTACCCTGAGCGGGGGGGATCAAGAGACCCAGTACTTC. Filled out from reference TRBV2 and TRBJ2-5, the complete variable domain reads EPEVTQTPSHQVTQMGQEVILRCVPISNHLYFYWYRQILGQKVEFLVSFYNNEISEKSEIFDDQFSVERPDGSNFTLKIRSTKLEDSAMYFCASTLSGGDQETQYFGPGTRLLVL.

The chain recombines TRBV28 with TRBJ1-1; D uncertain. V dropped 5 bases and J dropped 5 bases, with 9 bases sitting between them. The CDR3 is made up of 12 amino acids. Germline V gene lookup returns CDR1 MDHEN and CDR2 SYDVKM. This CDR3 reads CASSTKYTEAFF. CDR3 sequence (DNA): TGTGCCAGCAGTACGAAATATACTGAAGCTTTCTTT.

J is TRBJ2-5 and V is TRBV28, with 7 bases aligning to TRBD1. Germline V gives CDR1 MDHEN, CDR2 SYDVKM. V was pared by 6 bases and J by 4 bases, with 11 bases of the junction left unmatched. The CDR3 runs 15 residues. The CDR3 protein is CASSQQGNGIETQYF. The CDR3 nucleotides read TGTGCCAGCAGCCAACAGGGGAATGGTATAGAGACCCAGTACTTC. Full variable domain (outside the CDR3, taken from reference TRBV28 and TRBJ2-5): DVKVTQSSRYLVKRTGEKVFLECVQDMDHENMFWYRQDPGLGLRLIYFSYDVKMKEKGDIPEGYSVSREKKERFSLILESASTNQTSMYLCASSQQGNGIETQYFGPGTRLLVL.

This clone appeared a single time. The V and J genes are TRBV19 and TRBJ1-1; no firm D call. Germline V gene lookup returns CDR1 LNHDA and CDR2 SQIVND (reference sequence). V was trimmed by 3 bases and J by 5 bases, leaving 13 bases between them. CDR3 size: 14 residues. The CDR3: CASSISQYETEAFF. The DNA for the CDR3 is TGTGCCAGTAGTATTTCCCAATACGAGACTGAAGCTTTCTTT.

The chain joins TRBV6-5 to TRBJ2-7; possibly TRBD1 or TRBD2 for D (5 bases each). The CDR3 has 13 amino acids. Germline CDR1 is MNHEY and CDR2 is SVGAGI. V dropped 5 bases and J dropped 9 bases, with 17 bases sitting between them. CDR3 DNA sequence: TGTGCCAGCAGTCGGGGACGGGCTTTAGCGCAGTACTTC. Translating it yields CASSRGRALAQYF.

The CDR3 here is CASSYTRQTYEQYF. As DNA, the CDR3 is TGTGCCAGCAGTTACACGAGACAGACCTACGAGCAGTACTTC. The chain combines TRBV6-2 or TRBV6-3 with TRBJ2-7, with D maybe TRBD1 (5 bases). The CDR3 runs to 14 residues. V shed 2 bases and J shed 2 bases, with 10 bases lying between them. Germline-derived CDR1 and CDR2 are MNHEY and SVGEGT.

This clone was seen just once. The gene calls are TRBV11-2 and TRBJ1-2, with D maybe TRBD1 (6 bases). Trimming stripped 0 bases from V and 2 bases from J, with 19 bases between. Germline lookup yields CDR1 SGHAT and CDR2 FQNNGV. The CDR3 loop spans 18 amino acids. CDR3 DNA: TGTGCCAGCAGCTTAGATTTAGTAGCGGGAGGGGGAAACTATGGCTACACCTTC. It is translated as CASSLDLVAGGGNYGYTF. The full variable domain, with the rest looked up from reference TRBV11-2 and TRBJ1-2, is EAGVAQSPRYKIIEKRQSVAFWCNPISGHATLYWYQQILGQGPKLLIQFQNNGVVDDSQLPKDRFSAERLKGVDSTLKIQPAKLEDSAVYLCASSLDLVAGGGNYGYTFGSGTRLTVV.

J is TRBJ2-1 and V is TRBV11-2; 7 bases line up with TRBD1. Trimming removed 5 bases from V and 1 base from J; junction bases left unmatched: 5. The CDR3 sequence is 15 residues long. Germline lookup yields CDR1 SGHAT and CDR2 FQNNGV. CDR3 region: CASSHRDSSYNEQFF. In DNA, the CDR3 is TGTGCCAGCAGCCACCGGGACAGTTCCTACAATGAGCAGTTCTTC.

The genes are TRBV5-1 and TRBJ1-1; tentatively, D is TRBD1 (6 bases). Trimming took off 0 bases at V and 1 base at J, with 7 bases between the two ends. CDR1 is SGHRS and CDR2 is YFSETQ in the germline V gene. CDR3 size: 14 residues. The CDR3 DNA reads TGCGCCAGCAGCTTGGGGACAGAGAACACTGAAGCTTTCTTT. It specifies CASSLGTENTEAFF.

The rearrangement links TRBV7-8 to TRBJ1-2, with TRBD1 as a possible D gene (5 bases). The length of the CDR3 is 13 residues. Germline values: CDR1 SGHVS, CDR2 FQNEAQ. V was shortened by 5 bases and J by 4 bases, with 11 bases between the two germline ends. In DNA, the CDR3 is TGTGCCAGCAGCGCGCAGGGCGGCTATGGCTACACCTTC. Amino acids: CASSAQGGYGYTF.

This clone was detected a few times. The chain combines TRBV9 with TRBJ1-2; D call uncertain. Germline lookup yields CDR1 SGDLS and CDR2 YYNGEE. The ends were cut back, 0 bases at V and 0 bases at J, with 9 bases in the middle. The CDR3 covers 15 residues. The CDR3 sequence is CASSVVGPANYGYTF. The CDR3 nucleotides read TGTGCCAGCAGCGTAGTCGGACCAGCTAACTATGGCTACACCTTC.

V is TRBV4-3 and J is TRBJ2-5; 8 positions match TRBD2. The CDR3 loop spans 15 amino acids. J lost 5 bases, V lost 1 base, and 6 bases had no gene match. Germline values: CDR1 LGHNA, CDR2 YSLEER. DNA for the CDR3: TGCGCCAGCAGCCAAGGGGTTAGCGGGGCTGAGACCCAGTACTTC. Its translation is CASSQGVSGAETQYF.

The J gene is TRBJ1-6, the V gene TRBV7-5. TRBV7-5 is classified as a pseudogene. The CDR3 has 15 residues. The CDR3 protein is CVRSCHRGPPRTLHF. CDR3 bases: TGTGTCAGAAGCTGCCATCGGGGCCCTCCGAGAACCCTCCACTTT.

This sequence joins TRBV6-5 and TRBJ2-3; 7 nucleotides line up with TRBD2. This CDR3 region has 14 residues. The V gene end was trimmed by 7 bases and the J gene end by 4 bases; junction bases not matched to a gene: 8. Germline-derived CDR1 and CDR2 are MNHEY and SVGAGI. The CDR3: CASNPGGGADTQYF. CDR3 nucleotide sequence: TGTGCCAGCAACCCAGGTGGGGGGGCAGATACGCAGTATTTT.

The chain combines TRBV6-5 with TRBJ2-2; D gene ambiguous. The V and J ends lost 2 bases and 5 bases respectively, with 9 bases between them. Germline loops: CDR1 MNHEY, CDR2 SVGAGI. There are 14 residues in the CDR3. The CDR3 DNA is TGTGCCAGCAGTTACGCAGGTTCAACCGGGGAGCTGTTTTTT. The encoded protein is CASSYAGSTGELFF.